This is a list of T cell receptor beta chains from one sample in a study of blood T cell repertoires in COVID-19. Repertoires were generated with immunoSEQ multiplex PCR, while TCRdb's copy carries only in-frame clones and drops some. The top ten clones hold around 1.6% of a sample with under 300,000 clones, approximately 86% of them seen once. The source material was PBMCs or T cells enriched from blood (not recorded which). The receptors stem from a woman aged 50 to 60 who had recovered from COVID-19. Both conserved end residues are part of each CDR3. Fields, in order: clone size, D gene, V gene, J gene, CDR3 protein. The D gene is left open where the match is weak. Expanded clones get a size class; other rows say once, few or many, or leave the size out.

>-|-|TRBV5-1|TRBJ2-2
CASSLGPPEAGELFF
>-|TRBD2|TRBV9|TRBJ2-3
CASSDSTSGRGDTQYF
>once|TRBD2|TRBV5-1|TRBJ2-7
CASSLGLAGSEQYF
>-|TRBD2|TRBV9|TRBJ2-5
CASSAGTSFMSQETQYF
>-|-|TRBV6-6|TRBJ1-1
CASSLLKNTEAFF
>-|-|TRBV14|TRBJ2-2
CASSQGTNGKYGELFF
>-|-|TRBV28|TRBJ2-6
CASSLSGANVLTF
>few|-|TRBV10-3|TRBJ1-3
CAISESRQPGNTIYF
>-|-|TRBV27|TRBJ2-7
CASRPVGGLTYEQYF
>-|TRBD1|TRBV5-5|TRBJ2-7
CASSLSTGGREQYF
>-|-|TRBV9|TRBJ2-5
CASSVAPSLKETQYF
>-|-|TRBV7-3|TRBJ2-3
CASSYTRTDTQYF
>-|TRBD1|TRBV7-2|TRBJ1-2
CASSFTGGDYGYTF
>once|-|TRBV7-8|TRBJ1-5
CASSLGAGENQPQHF
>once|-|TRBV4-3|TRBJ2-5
CASSQEGPPSIETQYF
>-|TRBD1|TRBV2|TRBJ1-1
CASSLTGVTEAFF
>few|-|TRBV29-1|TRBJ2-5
CSVGYTGGGTQYF
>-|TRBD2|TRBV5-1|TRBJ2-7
CASSPDGTGGTYEQYF
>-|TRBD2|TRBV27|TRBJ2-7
CASSSTSGGYEQYF
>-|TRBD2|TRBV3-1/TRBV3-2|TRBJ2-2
CASSQGLAGGGSNTGELFF
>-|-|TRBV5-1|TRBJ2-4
CASSSTQNIQYF
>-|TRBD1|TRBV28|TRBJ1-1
CASSLSTGGRNTEAFF
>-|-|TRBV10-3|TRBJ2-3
CAITGAGTDTQYF
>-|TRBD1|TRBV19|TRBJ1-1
CASSILRQGNTEAFF
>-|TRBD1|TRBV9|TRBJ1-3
CASSGGGQGEGNTIYF
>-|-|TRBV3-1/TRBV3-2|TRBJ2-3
CASGLPSTDTQYF
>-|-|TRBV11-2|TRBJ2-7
CASSWQRTTYEQYF
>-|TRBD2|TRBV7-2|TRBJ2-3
CASSISGREDTQYF
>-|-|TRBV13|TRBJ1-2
CASRSIRVNYGYTF
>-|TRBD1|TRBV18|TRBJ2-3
CASSPLSRVRDRDPDTQYF
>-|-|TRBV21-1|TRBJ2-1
CASSKAGGDSYNEQFF
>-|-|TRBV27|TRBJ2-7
CASDMIPHEQYF
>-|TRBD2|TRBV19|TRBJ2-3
CASSISGAISTDTQYF
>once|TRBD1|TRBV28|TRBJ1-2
CASGSTGGDYGYTF
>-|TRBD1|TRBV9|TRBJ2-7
CASSEGTGGTYEQYF
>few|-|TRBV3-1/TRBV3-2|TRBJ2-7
CASSQSDRRHEQYF
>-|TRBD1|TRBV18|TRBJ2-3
CASSPGTADTQYF
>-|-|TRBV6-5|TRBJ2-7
CASGQLAEQYF
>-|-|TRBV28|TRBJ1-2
CASSPGGQGSYTF